These T cell receptor beta chains were read from a single sample in a study of radiotherapy plus CTLA-4 blockade in lung cancer. Libraries were prepared by immunoSEQ multiplex PCR; TCRdb keeps only in-frame clonotypes and omits some of them. This table holds roughly 68,000 clones, around four fifths found once. Sample: peripheral blood, taken from a patient treated with radiotherapy plus ipilimumab. The receptors stem from a human donor with non-small cell lung cancer who had a complete response to radiotherapy plus ipilimumab. Each CDR3 is given with its conserved first and last residue. Each record gives: V gene, clone size, D gene, J gene, CDR3 protein, CDR3 DNA. The D gene is left open where the match is weak. Part of the rows lack a size; the others show once, few, many or a class for expanded clones.

V: TRBV4-1
size: .
D: TRBD2
J: TRBJ2-1
CDR3: CASKSRLAGAYNEQFF
DNA: TGCGCCAGCAAGTCCCGACTAGCGGGAGCCTACAATGAGCAGTTCTTC

V: TRBV6-5
size: few
D: .
J: TRBJ1-2
CDR3: CASTGDPRRGGYTF
DNA: TGTGCCAGCACCGGGGACCCTAGGCGGGGGGGCTACACCTTC

V: TRBV6-5
size: .
D: .
J: TRBJ2-2
CDR3: CASSYRGASTGELFF
DNA: TGTGCCAGCAGTTACCGGGGGGCAAGCACCGGGGAGCTGTTTTTT

V: TRBV5-4
size: .
D: .
J: TRBJ2-3
CDR3: CASSSPGTHSADTQYF
DNA: TGTGCCAGCAGCTCTCCCGGGACCCACAGCGCAGATACGCAGTATTTT

V: TRBV19
size: few
D: TRBD1
J: TRBJ2-1
CDR3: CASSPTGRNNEQFF
DNA: TGTGCCAGTAGTCCGACAGGGAGAAACAATGAGCAGTTCTTC

V: TRBV7-9
size: few
D: .
J: TRBJ1-1
CDR3: CASSGRSLTEAFF
DNA: TGTGCCAGCAGCGGTCGGAGTCTGACTGAAGCTTTCTTT

V: TRBV9
size: few
D: .
J: TRBJ1-5
CDR3: CASSVDGGNQPQHF
DNA: TGTGCCAGCAGCGTAGATGGGGGCAATCAGCCCCAGCATTTT

V: TRBV27
size: .
D: .
J: TRBJ2-3
CDR3: CASSFQGGTDTQYF
DNA: TGTGCCAGCAGTTTTCAGGGGGGGACAGATACGCAGTATTTT

V: TRBV5-1
size: .
D: .
J: TRBJ2-6
CDR3: CASLDSSGANVLTF
DNA: TGCGCCAGTTTGGATAGCTCTGGGGCCAACGTCCTGACTTTC

V: TRBV10-2
size: few
D: .
J: TRBJ1-4
CDR3: CASSESPGGREKLFF
DNA: TGCGCCAGCAGTGAATCCCCTGGAGGCAGGGAAAAACTGTTTTTT